This T cell receptor (beta chain) was captured in a study of T cell repertoires in cytomegalovirus infection. Study-wide context: Use of recently identified HLA-C-restricted and well-studied HLA-B-restricted CMV epitopes was part of the study. CMV infection and matching HLA type were both indicated by public TCR beta signatures.

MiXCR was run by TCRdb on the reads, yielding one entry per CDR3 protein. The sample holds about 770,000 distinct CDR3 sequences, just under 30% seen once. CDR1 is MNHNY and CDR2 is SVGAGI in the germline V gene (reference sequence). The germline V and J ends were trimmed by 5 bases and 4 bases, with 18 bases remaining between them. The CDR3 sequence is 16 residues long. Regarding the study as a whole: CMV carriers with the relevant HLA were identified by cumulative public TCR beta family frequency.

Points on this clonotype: What it binds is unknown.

The chain recombines TRBV6-6 with TRBJ1-5; D gene ambiguous. The sequence derives from a human donor in good health (CMV status not recorded). Some clones in this sample may be carry-over from other donors' samples. Specimen: cultured CD8+ T cells from PBMCs, collected from culture after CMV antigen stimulation. CDR3 coding DNA: TGTGCCAGCAGTGGGTTACCCCTGCCGGAGAATCAGCCCCAGCATTTT. Translated: CASSGLPLPENQPQHF.